Detailed here is one T cell receptor (beta chain). Its antigen is currently unknown. This sample is drawn from a study of cytomegalovirus exposure and HLA in healthy donors. Overall study results and limits: The authors excluded some V segments, including TRBV6-2 and TRBV6-3, as indistinguishable. According to an earlier analysis, most TCR beta V segments yielded productive rearrangements about 87% or about 30% of the time. Most of the CMV-associated TCR beta chains (in a later analysis) appeared to be HLA-restricted. A later analysis reported that several of the most significant clusters appeared to be linked to common viral pathogens, among them Epstein-Barr virus.

With 4 bases removed from V and 0 bases from J, the gap between germline ends came to 12 bases. There are 16 residues in the CDR3. Germline assignment: CDR1 MDHEN and CDR2 SYDVKM. PCR was performed using 60 Vbeta and 13 Jbeta primers. Only in-frame clones appear in the TCRdb table, and some are missing; sequencing was by immunoSEQ multiplex PCR. The data contain about 150,000 clones, 82% of them singletons. The clonotype comes from a woman between 50 and 59 years old in good health and CMV-seropositive. The sample consisted of PBMCs. V usage is TRBV28 and J usage is TRBJ1-4; D perhaps matches TRBD1 (5 bases). The CDR3 DNA follows: TGTGCCAGCAGTTCCCCCGGGGGTGCAACTAATGAAAAACTGTTTTTT. It is translated as CASSSPGGATNEKLFF.